These 31 T cell receptor beta chains were all obtained from the same sample, sequenced in a study of blood T cell repertoires in COVID-19. TCRdb keeps only in-frame clones here, not all; method: immunoSEQ multiplex PCR. The table records about 480,000 clones, 75% to 90% of them present only once. Specimen: PBMCs or T cells enriched from blood (not recorded which). Receptors were obtained from a woman aged 60 to 75 who had recovered from COVID-19.

The V and J genes are TRBV4-1 and TRBJ1-4, with 9 positions matching TRBD1. The CDR3 is 15 amino acids. Germline assignment: CDR1 MGHRA and CDR2 YSYEKL. V shed 4 bases, J shed 8 bases, and the junction held 8 bases outside the gene matches. This CDR3 reads CASSPETGGEEKLFF. The CDR3 DNA follows: TGCGCCAGCAGCCCAGAGACAGGGGGAGAGGAAAAACTGTTTTTT.

The V and J genes are TRBV30 and TRBJ2-7; TRBD2 might be the D (6 bases). In germline, CDR1 is GTSNPN, CDR2 SVGIG (reference sequence). The CDR3 is 14 residues long. Trimming cost V 0 bases and J 6 bases, with 15 bases left between them. CDR3 nucleotide sequence: TGTGCCTGGAGTGTACGGGGGACTTGGGGCGAGCAGTACGTC. Translating it yields CAWSVRGTWGEQYV.

The chain couples TRBV5-6 to TRBJ1-4, with unresolved D. The germline V and J ends were trimmed by 2 bases and 8 bases, with 13 bases remaining between them. CDR1 SGHDT and CDR2 YYEEEE come from the germline V gene. The CDR3 is 14 amino acids. DNA of the CDR3: TGTGCCAGCAGCTTAGGAGGGCCTGGGGAAAAACTGTTTTTT. Amino acids: CASSLGGPGEKLFF.

This clone was seen just once. The V call is TRBV23-1, the J call TRBJ1-6; TRBD1 aligns across 11 bases. Being an ORF, TRBV23-1 has a function that is uncertain. V lost 0 bases and J lost 4; bases outside the gene matches: 17. The CDR3 extends over 22 amino acids. The CDR3 sequence: CASSQSGCGQGASISYNSPLHF. Here the CDR3 DNA reads TGCGCCAGCAGTCAATCGGGGTGCGGACAGGGGGCCAGTATATCTTATAATTCACCCCTCCACTTT.

This chain joins TRBV24-1 and TRBJ2-3; 9 nucleotides agree with TRBD1. The trim removed 9 bases at V and 4 bases at J, leaving 7 bases unmatched. Germline CDR1 reads KGHDR; CDR2 reads SFDVKD. The CDR3 loop spans 14 amino acids. CDR3 loop: CATARDRDADTQYF. CDR3 nucleotides: TGTGCCACCGCCCGGGACAGGGATGCAGATACGCAGTATTTT.

The V call is TRBV7-2, the J call TRBJ1-2; D is unresolved. V gave up 9 bases and J gave up 4 bases, with 15 bases separating them. The CDR3 runs to 13 residues. The V gene's germline CDR1 is SGHTA and CDR2 FQGNSA. The CDR3 sequence: CASTRTDFYGYTF. Written as DNA, the CDR3 is TGTGCCAGTACTAGGACGGATTTCTATGGCTACACCTTC.

The V call is TRBV6-5, the J call TRBJ2-1; TRBD1 agrees at 8 bases. Germline CDR1 MNHEY, CDR2 SVGAGI. V shed 5 bases, J shed 10 bases, and the junction held 4 bases outside the gene matches. The CDR3 consists of 12 residues. The CDR3 DNA reads as TGTGCCAGCAGTCCGGACAGGGACGAGCAGTTCTTC. Amino acid sequence: CASSPDRDEQFF.

The chain combines TRBV29-1 with TRBJ2-1, with D possibly matching TRBD2 (5 bases). The ends were cut back, 7 bases at V and 5 bases at J, with 12 bases in the middle. This CDR3 spans 12 amino acids. Germline V CDR1 and CDR2: SQVTM, ANQGSEA. The CDR3 region has the DNA TGCAGCGCCTCACACGGGGACAATGAGCAGTTCTTC. Encoded protein: CSASHGDNEQFF.

This clone was counted a few times. CDR3 coding DNA: TGTGCCAGTACCCGAGACAGTACGCGACAGCCCCAGCATTTT. Encoded protein: CASTRDSTRQPQHF. This chain uses TRBV19 with TRBJ1-5; D is possibly TRBD1 (5 bases). Trimming cost V 7 bases and J 7 bases, with 17 bases left between them. Per the germline V gene, CDR1 is LNHDA and CDR2 is SQIVND (reference sequence). This CDR3 contains 14 residues.

V is TRBV30 and J is TRBJ1-1; no reliable D call. Germline CDR1 GTSNPN, CDR2 SVGIG (reference sequence). The V and J ends lost 2 bases and 0 bases respectively, with 16 bases between them. CDR3 length: 16 residues. The CDR3 sequence is CAWSSWTGNMNTEAFF. As DNA, the CDR3 is TGTGCCTGGAGTTCCTGGACGGGAAACATGAACACTGAAGCTTTCTTT.

The CDR3 protein is CASSNRGKTYNEQFF. The CDR3 DNA is TGTGCCAGCAGTAACAGGGGAAAGACCTACAATGAGCAGTTCTTC. The V gene is TRBV6-5, the J gene TRBJ2-1, with TRBD1 matching over 7 bases. Germline lookup yields CDR1 MNHEY and CDR2 SVGAGI. The CDR3 length is 15 residues. The ends lost 5 bases at V and 2 bases at J; junction bases unmatched: 6.

This rearrangement joins TRBV18 to TRBJ1-2; 8 positions agree with TRBD1. CDR3 size: 15 residues. The V gene's germline CDR1 is KGHSH and CDR2 LQKENI. J gave up 4 bases and V 3 bases, and 7 bases lay outside the gene matches. CDR3 nucleotide sequence: TGTGCCAGCTCACCTGGACAGGGTTCAGGCTATGGCTACACCTTC. It encodes CASSPGQGSGYGYTF.

CDR3: CASSHLLTGVNTEAFF. The CDR3 DNA follows: TGTGCCAGCAGCCACCTCCTGACAGGGGTAAACACTGAAGCTTTCTTT. The V call is TRBV4-2, the J call TRBJ1-1, with 8 bases that match TRBD1. The junction had 8 bases not matched to a gene; V was cut back by 3 bases and J by 2 bases. CDR3 size: 16 residues. The germline V gene encodes CDR1 LGHNA and CDR2 YNFKEQ.

The chain links TRBV5-5 to TRBJ1-1, with 8 positions matching TRBD1. Germline CDR1 is SGHKS and CDR2 is YYEKEE (reference sequence). The CDR3 contains 15 residues. The trim removed 4 bases at V and 7 bases at J, leaving 12 bases unmatched. CDR3 in amino acids: CASSLGQGRLFEAFF. The CDR3 DNA reads TGTGCCAGCAGCCTAGGACAGGGAAGGCTCTTTGAAGCTTTCTTT.

The chain carries TRBV7-2 and TRBJ1-4; the D is unclear. Germline lookup yields CDR1 SGHTA and CDR2 FQGNSA. Trimming left V 1 base short and J 2 bases short, with 5 bases between. CDR3 size: 14 residues. The CDR3 DNA sequence: TGTGCCAGCAGCTTAGGGAGCACTAATGAAAAACTGTTTTTT. Its translation is CASSLGSTNEKLFF.

This clone was observed a single time. The gene calls are TRBV13 and TRBJ1-2; D gene unclear. The length of the CDR3 is 16 residues. CDR1 and CDR2 from the germline V gene are PRHDT and FYEKMQ (reference sequence). V lost 5 bases, J lost 8 bases, and 24 bases lay in between. CDR3 in DNA: TGTGCCAGCAGCCCCTCCCGATTATCTCGGACTGGCGGCTACACCTTC. Translation: CASSPSRLSRTGGYTF.

The chain has TRBV5-4 and TRBJ1-2; D not certain. CDR1 and CDR2 (germline): SGHNT, YYREEE (reference sequence). CDR3 length equals 13 residues. V was trimmed by 0 bases and J by 5 bases, leaving 8 bases between them. CDR3 region: CASSLDYGYGYTF. In nucleotides, the CDR3 is TGTGCCAGCAGCTTGGATTACGGTTATGGCTACACCTTC.

V is TRBV7-6 and J is TRBJ2-1, with 7 bases that match TRBD2. The CDR3 is made up of 17 amino acids. The V and J ends lost 3 bases and 12 bases, in that order; junction bases with no gene match: 20. From germline, CDR1 is SGHVS and CDR2 FNYEAQ. The CDR3, as DNA: TGTGCCAGCAGCTTGCTATACGGGACGGACAAGCGGGGAGTGCAGTTCTTC. Translating gives CASSLLYGTDKRGVQFF.

This sequence joins TRBV27 and TRBJ2-3, with a possible D match to TRBD1 (6 bases). V dropped 4 bases and J dropped 3 bases, with 11 bases sitting between them. The CDR3 spans 14 residues. Germline V gene data show CDR1 as MNHEY and CDR2 as SMNVEV (reference sequence). The CDR3 region has the DNA TGTGCCAGCAGTTCCCGCAGGGGTACAGATACGCAGTATTTT. It translates to CASSSRRGTDTQYF.

This clone turned up a few times. The J gene is TRBJ2-2, the V gene TRBV11-3; TRBD1 matches 10 bases. The CDR3 length is 14 residues. Trimming at V came to 6 bases and at J to 5 bases, leaving 3 bases not matched to a gene. CDR1 and CDR2 from the germline V gene are SGHNT and YENEEA. CDR3 in amino acids: CASSTGQGTGELFF. CDR3 nucleotide sequence: TGTGCCAGCAGTACGGGACAGGGGACCGGGGAGCTGTTTTTT. The whole variable domain, filled in from reference TRBV11-3 and TRBJ2-2, reads EAGVVQSPRYKIIEKKQPVAFWCNPISGHNTLYWYLQNLGQGPELLIRYENEEAVDDSQLPKDRFSAERLKGVDSTLKIQPAELGDSAVYLCASSTGQGTGELFFGEGSRLTVL.

This clone showed up just once. The rearrangement uses TRBV6-1 and TRBJ1-2; 7 nucleotides agree with TRBD1. CDR1 is MNHNS, CDR2 SASEGT, per germline. V lost 2 bases and J lost 3; bases outside the gene matches: 15. The CDR3 contains 18 residues. The CDR3 region is CASSESGFDRALYYGYTF. The CDR3, as DNA: TGTGCCAGCAGTGAAAGTGGGTTCGACAGGGCCCTATACTATGGCTACACCTTC.

The chain employs TRBV25-1 and TRBJ1-5; D is perhaps TRBD1 (5 bases). The CDR3 runs to 17 residues. V dropped 1 base and J dropped 1 base, with 14 bases sitting between them. Germline loops: CDR1 MGHDK, CDR2 SYGVNS. CDR3 amino acids: CASSESGRAKSNQPQHF. The CDR3 region has the DNA TGTGCCAGCAGTGAATCGGGCAGGGCGAAAAGCAATCAGCCCCAGCATTTT.

V and J are TRBV5-1 and TRBJ2-7; TRBD1 is a possible D gene (6 bases). V gave up 5 bases and J gave up 4 bases, with 13 bases separating them. This CDR3 comprises 13 residues. Germline lookup yields CDR1 SGHRS and CDR2 YFSETQ. Here the CDR3 reads CASSSGHLYEQYF. In nucleotides, the CDR3 is TGCGCCAGCAGTTCGGGACACTTATACGAGCAGTACTTC. The whole variable domain, filled in from reference TRBV5-1 and TRBJ2-7, reads KAGVTQTPRYLIKTRGQQVTLSCSPISGHRSVSWYQQTPGQGLQFLFEYFSETQRNKGNFPGRFSGRQFSNSRSEMNVSTLELGDSALYLCASSSGHLYEQYFGPGTRLTVT.

The chain uses TRBV2 and TRBJ1-6; D is perhaps TRBD1 (6 bases). Looked up from germline, CDR1 is SNHLY and CDR2 is FYNNEI. The V gene lost 5 bases and the J gene lost 7 bases, with 21 bases spanning the gap. There are 17 residues in the CDR3. The CDR3 sequence: CASSPRVGRGNNSPLHF. CDR3 nucleotide sequence: TGTGCCAGCAGTCCCCGGGTTGGCAGGGGAAACAATTCACCCCTCCACTTT. Looking up the rest from reference TRBV2 and TRBJ1-6 gives the full variable domain: EPEVTQTPSHQVTQMGQEVILRCVPISNHLYFYWYRQILGQKVEFLVSFYNNEISEKSEIFDDQFSVERPDGSNFTLKIRSTKLEDSAMYFCASSPRVGRGNNSPLHFGNGTRLTVT.

The chain couples TRBV29-1 to TRBJ2-5; a weak D match, TRBD1 (6 bases). Between the trimmed V and J ends, which lost 4 bases and 3 bases, there was a span of 18 bases. Germline loops: CDR1 SQVTM, CDR2 ANQGSEA. The CDR3 contains 15 residues. The CDR3 sequence: CSVALTGQTKETQYF. CDR3 nucleotides: TGCAGCGTTGCACTTACCGGACAGACGAAAGAGACCCAGTACTTC.

A remark on this clone: The same CDR3 can be traced to other DNA sequences in this sample. V gene TRBV6-5 combines with J gene TRBJ1-1, with D unclear. The V gene's germline CDR1 is MNHEY and CDR2 SVGAGI. The CDR3 length is 13 residues. V was cut by 0 bases and J by 1 base, with 3 bases left in between. The CDR3 DNA follows: TGTGCCAGCAGTTACTCAGCGAACACTGAAGCTTTCTTT. Amino acid sequence: CASSYSANTEAFF.

The V call is TRBV6-5, the J call TRBJ1-2; the D gene is possibly TRBD1 (6 bases). The germline V and J ends were trimmed by 2 bases and 7 bases, with 17 bases remaining between them. The CDR3 sequence is 15 residues long. Germline CDR1 reads MNHEY; CDR2 reads SVGAGI. The CDR3 is CASSYVGGGRSGYTF. In DNA, the CDR3 is TGTGCCAGCAGTTACGTGGGGGGCGGGAGAAGTGGCTACACCTTC.

The rearrangement uses TRBV28 and TRBJ1-6; tentative D call: TRBD1 (5 bases). The CDR3 length is 16 residues. The germline V gene encodes CDR1 MDHEN and CDR2 SYDVKM. Trimming shortened V by 5 bases and J by 8 bases, and 19 bases separated the two germline ends. Here the CDR3 DNA reads TGTGCCAGCAGTCGACAGTTTCTTACCCCCTATTCACCCCTCCACTTT. Translated, it gives CASSRQFLTPYSPLHF.

The count of this clone is one. CDR3 in amino acids: CASRSQGSPLHF. The CDR3 DNA reads as TGTGCCAGCAGATCACAGGGATCACCCCTCCACTTT. The chain links TRBV6-5 to TRBJ1-6; the D gene is possibly TRBD1 (6 bases). The germline V and J ends were trimmed by 6 bases and 10 bases, with 10 bases remaining between them. The CDR3 covers 12 residues. Germline V gene lookup returns CDR1 MNHEY and CDR2 SVGAGI.

This clone turned up a few times. The CDR3 loop is CASSPEHGDRDYEQYF. CDR3 bases: TGCGCCAGCAGCCCAGAACATGGGGACAGGGACTACGAGCAGTACTTC. This chain uses TRBV4-1 with TRBJ2-7; 9 bases are a match to TRBD1. The CDR3 sequence is 16 residues long. The trim removed 4 bases at V and 3 bases at J, leaving 10 bases unmatched. Germline V gives CDR1 MGHRA, CDR2 YSYEKL.

This chain connects TRBV7-2 to TRBJ1-1; D possibly corresponds to TRBD1 (5 bases). Looked up from germline, CDR1 is SGHTA and CDR2 is FQGNSA. The CDR3 sequence is 15 residues long. The germline V and J ends were trimmed by 5 bases and 0 bases, with 13 bases remaining between them. The CDR3 loop reads CASSPRRGLNTEAFF. The CDR3 nucleotides read TGTGCCAGCAGCCCCAGACGGGGGTTGAACACTGAAGCTTTCTTT.